This T cell receptor (beta chain) was recovered during a study of T cells in localized non-small cell lung cancer. Study-wide findings and caveats: Adjacent lung was found to contain a median roughly 60 of the top 100 tumor clones. Tumor showed lower T cell clonality than uninvolved adjacent lung, where it was highest.

This CDR3 spans 14 amino acids. CDR1 is MDHEN, CDR2 SYDVKM, per germline. The V end lost 5 bases, the J end lost 2 bases, and 12 bases lay between the germline ends. This clone has a handful of counts. Its cognate antigen is unknown. Assay used: immunoSEQ multiplex PCR; TCRdb lists only in-frame clones, some missing. The sample has under 3,000 clones, 27% seen once. This chain uses TRBV28 with TRBJ1-1; D unresolved. The material sequenced was normal lung tissue next to the tumor, taken before any cancer treatment. The TCR originated in a man aged 35 to 69 with stage I lung adenocarcinoma. The CDR3 is CASSPPTANTEAFF. CDR3 sequence (DNA): TGTGCCAGCAGTCCCCCAACAGCAAACACTGAAGCTTTCTTT.